This TCR beta chain was captured in a study of blood T cell repertoires in COVID-19. Across the whole study: Samples taken during acute and convalescent COVID-19 were collected in the United States, Italy and Spain. From T cells, B-cell-depleted T cells, or PBMCs came the material, which was cDNA or gDNA.

The CDR3 contains 17 residues. Germline CDR1 and CDR2: MNHEY and SMNVEV (reference sequence). V was trimmed by 4 bases and J by 7 bases, leaving 20 bases between them. In the study's own analysis: The assay estimated nucleated cells by amplifying reference gene primers. Data came from immunoSEQ multiplex PCR; TCRdb stores just in-frame clones and leaves some out. V and J calls and clone size are given by that table; D and trimming were obtained from the DNA. The top ten clones hold 1.4% of a sample with approximately 250,000 clones, 84% of them seen once. This chain joins TRBV27 and TRBJ1-6; D is perhaps TRBD1 (5 bases). The origin of this receptor is a woman aged 40 to 50 who had recovered from COVID-19. The sequencing sample was made of peripheral blood. DNA of the CDR3: TGTGCCAGCAGTTCAACCCCAGGGTCATCACTAAATTCACCCCTCCACTTT. It is translated as CASSSTPGSSLNSPLHF.